This is a list of T cell receptor beta chains from one sample in a study of Ad26.COV2.S vaccination and SARS-CoV-2 variants. TCRdb keeps only in-frame clones here, not all; method: immunoSEQ multiplex PCR. The data contain about 440,000 clones, less than 95% of them singletons. This specimen was peripheral blood, taken in a trial of Ad26.COV2.S vaccine versus placebo. These receptors were collected from a person aged 18-60 years who received the Ad26.COV2.S COVID-19 vaccine or a placebo. Each CDR3 is given without its conserved first and last residue.

CDR3,length,J,V
ARFGQGRTYEQY,12,TRBJ2-7,TRBV9
ASSPTNKETQY,11,TRBJ2-5,TRBV18
ASSSEGGEKLF,11,TRBJ1-4,TRBV7-9
ASSDSGEMSTDTQY,14,TRBJ2-3,TRBV6-4
AWSLTGFAEAF,11,TRBJ1-1,TRBV30
ASSAGTAKPSENIQY,15,TRBJ2-4,TRBV9
ASSLGTGSYEQY,12,TRBJ2-7,TRBV27
ASSITYSTDTQY,12,TRBJ2-3,TRBV19
ASSIAGTSGINEQF,14,TRBJ2-1,TRBV19
ASSQERAPIAKNIQY,15,TRBJ2-4,TRBV4-2
ASSPWDSEETQY,12,TRBJ2-5,TRBV18
ASSGGTDTQY,10,TRBJ2-3,TRBV18
AWDQGYEQY,9,TRBJ2-7,TRBV30
ASGIGQGGTGELF,13,TRBJ2-2,TRBV5-6
ASSRATGEETQY,12,TRBJ2-5,TRBV5-8
ASSQMFAAHEQY,12,TRBJ2-7,TRBV3-1/TRBV3-2
ASSMGDRGRETQY,13,TRBJ2-5,TRBV19
ASSLGQGNEQF,11,TRBJ2-1,TRBV5-1
AISEGTGKETQY,12,TRBJ2-5,TRBV10-3
ASSGSGTANYGYT,13,TRBJ1-2,TRBV5-5
ASSWTGGAPF,10,TRBJ1-4,TRBV7-9
ASSFYTGSSYNEQF,14,TRBJ2-1,TRBV28
ASSSPGVLGGEQF,13,TRBJ2-1,TRBV11-2
ASSLDAAGDTGELF,14,TRBJ2-2,TRBV7-6
ASSLTRWDQPQH,12,TRBJ1-5,TRBV27
ASSFAGLAKNIQY,13,TRBJ2-4,TRBV28
ASSLARGALRRYEQY,15,TRBJ2-7,TRBV11-2
ASSRIGHTDTQY,12,TRBJ2-3,TRBV19
ASSQDPGALYNEQF,14,TRBJ2-1,TRBV4-1
ASSLYPETFSGNTIY,15,TRBJ1-3,TRBV7-2
ASSQGVPSNQPQH,13,TRBJ1-5,TRBV4-2
ASSFRWDGQGSDTQY,15,TRBJ2-3,TRBV11-2
ASSPRSTSGMYEQY,14,TRBJ2-7,TRBV6-2/TRBV6-3
ASSQEGTANTGELF,14,TRBJ2-2,TRBV4-2
ASSLSGLGNTIY,12,TRBJ1-3,TRBV28